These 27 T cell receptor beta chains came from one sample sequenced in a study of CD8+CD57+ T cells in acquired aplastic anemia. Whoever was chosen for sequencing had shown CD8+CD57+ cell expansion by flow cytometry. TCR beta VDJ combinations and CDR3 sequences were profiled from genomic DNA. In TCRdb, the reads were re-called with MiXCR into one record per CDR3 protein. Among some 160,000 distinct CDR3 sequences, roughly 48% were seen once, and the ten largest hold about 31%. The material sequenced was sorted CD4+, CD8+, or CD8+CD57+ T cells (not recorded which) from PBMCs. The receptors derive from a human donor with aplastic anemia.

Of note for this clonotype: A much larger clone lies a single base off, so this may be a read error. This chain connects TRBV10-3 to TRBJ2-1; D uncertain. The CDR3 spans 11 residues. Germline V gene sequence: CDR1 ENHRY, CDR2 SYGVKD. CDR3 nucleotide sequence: TGTGCCAGCAGTTTGCACAATGAGCAGTTCTTC. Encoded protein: CASSLHNEQFF.

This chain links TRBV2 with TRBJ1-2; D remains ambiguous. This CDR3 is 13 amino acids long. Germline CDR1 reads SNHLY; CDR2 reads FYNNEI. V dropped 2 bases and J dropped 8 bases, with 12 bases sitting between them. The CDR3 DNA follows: TGTGCCAGCAGTGAAATGGGAGACACGGGCTACACCTTC. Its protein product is CASSEMGDTGYTF.

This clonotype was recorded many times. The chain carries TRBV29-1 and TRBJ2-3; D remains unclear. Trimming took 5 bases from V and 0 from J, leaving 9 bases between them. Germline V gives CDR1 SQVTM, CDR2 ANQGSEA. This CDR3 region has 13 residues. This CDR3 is CSVPTDSTDTQYF. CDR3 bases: TGCAGCGTTCCCACCGACAGCACAGATACGCAGTATTTT.

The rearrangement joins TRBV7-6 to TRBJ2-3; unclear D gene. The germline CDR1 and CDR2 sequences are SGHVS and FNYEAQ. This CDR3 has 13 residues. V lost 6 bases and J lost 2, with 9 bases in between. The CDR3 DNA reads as TGTGCCAGCAGAGGGTCGAACACAGATACGCAGTATTTT. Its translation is CASRGSNTDTQYF.

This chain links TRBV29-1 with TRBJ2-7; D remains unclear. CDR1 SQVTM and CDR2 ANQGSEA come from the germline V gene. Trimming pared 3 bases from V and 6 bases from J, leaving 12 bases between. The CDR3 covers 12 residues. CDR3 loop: CSVDSPYGEQYF. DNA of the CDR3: TGCAGCGTTGATAGCCCATACGGCGAGCAGTACTTC.

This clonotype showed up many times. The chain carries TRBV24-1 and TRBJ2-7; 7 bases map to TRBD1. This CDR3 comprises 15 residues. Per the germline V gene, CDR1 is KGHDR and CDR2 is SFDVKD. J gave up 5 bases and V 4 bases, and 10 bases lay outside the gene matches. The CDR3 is CATSEGQDSWNEQYF. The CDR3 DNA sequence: TGTGCCACCAGTGAAGGACAGGATTCGTGGAACGAGCAGTACTTC.

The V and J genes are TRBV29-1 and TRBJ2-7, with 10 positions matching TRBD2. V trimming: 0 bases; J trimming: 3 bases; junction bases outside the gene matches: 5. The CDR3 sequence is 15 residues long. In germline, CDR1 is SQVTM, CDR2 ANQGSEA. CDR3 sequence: CSVEDITSGNYEQYF. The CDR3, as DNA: TGCAGCGTTGAAGATATTACTAGCGGGAACTACGAGCAGTACTTC.

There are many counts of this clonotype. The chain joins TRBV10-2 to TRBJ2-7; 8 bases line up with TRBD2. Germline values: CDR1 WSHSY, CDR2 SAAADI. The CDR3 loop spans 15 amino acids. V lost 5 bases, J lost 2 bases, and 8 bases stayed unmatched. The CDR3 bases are TGCGCCAGCAGTCTAGGGACTAGAGACGCCTACGAGCAGTACTTC. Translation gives CASSLGTRDAYEQYF.

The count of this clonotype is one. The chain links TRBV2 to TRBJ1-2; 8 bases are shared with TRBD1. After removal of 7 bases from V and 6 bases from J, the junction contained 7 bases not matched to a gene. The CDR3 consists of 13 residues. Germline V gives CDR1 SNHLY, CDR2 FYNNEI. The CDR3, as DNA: TGTGCCAGCATTTCCGACAGGGGCAATGGCTACACCTTC. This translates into CASISDRGNGYTF.

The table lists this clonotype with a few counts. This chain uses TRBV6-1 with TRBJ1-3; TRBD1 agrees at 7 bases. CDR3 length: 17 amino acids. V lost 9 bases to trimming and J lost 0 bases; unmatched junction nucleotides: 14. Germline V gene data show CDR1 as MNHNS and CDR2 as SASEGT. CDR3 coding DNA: TGTGCCAGTGGGGGGGACAGAGTTACTTACTCTGGAAACACCATATATTTT. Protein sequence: CASGGDRVTYSGNTIYF.

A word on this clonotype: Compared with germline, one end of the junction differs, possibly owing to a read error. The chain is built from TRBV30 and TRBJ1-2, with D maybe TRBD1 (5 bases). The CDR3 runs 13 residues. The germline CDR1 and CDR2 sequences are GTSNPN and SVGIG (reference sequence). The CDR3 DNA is TGTGCCTGGAGTGTTCAGGGTGACTATGGCTGCACCTTC. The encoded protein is CAWSVQGDYGCTF.

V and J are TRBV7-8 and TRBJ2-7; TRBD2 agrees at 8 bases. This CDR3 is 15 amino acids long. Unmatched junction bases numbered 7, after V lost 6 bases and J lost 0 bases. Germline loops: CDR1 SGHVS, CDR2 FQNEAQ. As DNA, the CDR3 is TGTGCCAGCAGACAAACTAGCGGAAGCTCCTACGAGCAGTACTTC. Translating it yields CASRQTSGSSYEQYF.

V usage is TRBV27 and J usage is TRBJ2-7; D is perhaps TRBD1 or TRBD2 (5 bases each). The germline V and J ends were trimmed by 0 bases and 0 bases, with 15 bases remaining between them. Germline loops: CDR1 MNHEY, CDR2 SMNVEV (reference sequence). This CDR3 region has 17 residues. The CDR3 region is CASSLSVPGPSSYEQYF. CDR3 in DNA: TGTGCCAGCAGTTTATCGGTCCCGGGACCGTCCTCCTACGAGCAGTACTTC.

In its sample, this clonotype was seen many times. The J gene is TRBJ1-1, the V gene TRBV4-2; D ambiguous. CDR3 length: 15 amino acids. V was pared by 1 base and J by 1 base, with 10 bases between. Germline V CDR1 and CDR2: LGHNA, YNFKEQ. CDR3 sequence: CASSQAGGPNTEAFF. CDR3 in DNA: TGTGCCAGCAGCCAAGCAGGAGGACCGAACACTGAAGCTTTCTTT.

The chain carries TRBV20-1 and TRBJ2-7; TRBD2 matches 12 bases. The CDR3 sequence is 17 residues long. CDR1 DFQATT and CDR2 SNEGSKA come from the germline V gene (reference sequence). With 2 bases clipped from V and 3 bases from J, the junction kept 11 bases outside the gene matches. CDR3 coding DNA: TGCAGTGCTAGATCCCAACTAGCGGGGGGTAGGGGCTACGAGCAGTACTTC. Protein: CSARSQLAGGRGYEQYF.

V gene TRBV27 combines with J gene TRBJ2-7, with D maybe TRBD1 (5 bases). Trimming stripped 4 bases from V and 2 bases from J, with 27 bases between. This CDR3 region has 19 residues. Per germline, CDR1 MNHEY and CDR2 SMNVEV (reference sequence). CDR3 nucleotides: TGTGCCAGCAGTTCCCGGCGGCAGGGTTTATTTGTCGGGCCCTACGAGCAGTACTTC. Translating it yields CASSSRRQGLFVGPYEQYF.

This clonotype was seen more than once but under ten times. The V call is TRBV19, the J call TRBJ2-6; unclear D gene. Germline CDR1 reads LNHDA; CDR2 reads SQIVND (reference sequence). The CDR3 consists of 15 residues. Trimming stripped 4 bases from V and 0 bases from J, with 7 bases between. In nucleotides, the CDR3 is TGTGCCAGTAGTAGTTCGTACTCTGGGGCCAACGTCCTGACTTTC. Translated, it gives CASSSSYSGANVLTF.

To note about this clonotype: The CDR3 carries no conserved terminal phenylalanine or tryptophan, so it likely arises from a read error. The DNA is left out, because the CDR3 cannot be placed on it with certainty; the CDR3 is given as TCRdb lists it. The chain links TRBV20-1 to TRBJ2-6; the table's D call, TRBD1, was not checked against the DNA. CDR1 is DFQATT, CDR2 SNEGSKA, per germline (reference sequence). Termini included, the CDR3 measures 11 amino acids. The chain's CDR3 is CSARDEGHLNT.

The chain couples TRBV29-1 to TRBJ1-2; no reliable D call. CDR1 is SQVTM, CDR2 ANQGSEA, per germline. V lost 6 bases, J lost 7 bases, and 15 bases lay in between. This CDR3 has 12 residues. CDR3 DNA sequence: TGCAGCGTCCGGAGGGATTCGCGTGGCTACACCTTC. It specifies CSVRRDSRGYTF.

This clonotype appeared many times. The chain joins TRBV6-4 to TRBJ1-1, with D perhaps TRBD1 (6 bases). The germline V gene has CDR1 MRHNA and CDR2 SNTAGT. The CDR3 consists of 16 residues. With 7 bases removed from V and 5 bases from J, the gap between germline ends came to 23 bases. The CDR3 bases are TGTGCCAGCACGAAGCCGGACTGCAGGGGAGGAACTGAAGCTTTCTTT. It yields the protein CASTKPDCRGGTEAFF.

The CDR3 nucleotides are TGTGCCAGCAGCTTTCCCCAGAGCTCCTACGAGCAGTACTTC. Encoded protein: CASSFPQSSYEQYF. V is TRBV7-2 and J is TRBJ2-7; D remains ambiguous. V lost 3 bases and J lost 0, with 9 bases in between. The CDR3 is 14 amino acids. Germline V CDR1 and CDR2: SGHTA, FQGNSA.

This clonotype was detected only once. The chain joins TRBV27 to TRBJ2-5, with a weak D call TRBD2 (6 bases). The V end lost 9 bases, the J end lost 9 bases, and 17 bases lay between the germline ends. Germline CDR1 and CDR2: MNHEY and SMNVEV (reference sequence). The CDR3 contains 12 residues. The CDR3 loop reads CASWRDWEAQYF. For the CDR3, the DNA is TGTGCCAGTTGGAGGGATTGGGAGGCCCAGTACTTC.

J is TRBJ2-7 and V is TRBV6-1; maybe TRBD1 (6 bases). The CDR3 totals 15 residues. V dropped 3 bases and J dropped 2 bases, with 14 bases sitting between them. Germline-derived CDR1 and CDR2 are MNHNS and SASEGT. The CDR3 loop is CASSDWGRRTYEQYF. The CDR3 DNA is TGTGCCAGCAGTGACTGGGGGCGCCGAACCTACGAGCAGTACTTC.

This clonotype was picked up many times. CDR3 bases: TGTGCCAGCAGTTTCCCGGACAGAGTTAACACTGAAGCTTTCTTT. Protein sequence: CASSFPDRVNTEAFF. V is TRBV12-3 or TRBV12-4 and J is TRBJ1-1, with D perhaps matching TRBD1 (6 bases). V was pared by 3 bases and J by 2 bases, with 13 bases between. The CDR3 totals 15 residues.

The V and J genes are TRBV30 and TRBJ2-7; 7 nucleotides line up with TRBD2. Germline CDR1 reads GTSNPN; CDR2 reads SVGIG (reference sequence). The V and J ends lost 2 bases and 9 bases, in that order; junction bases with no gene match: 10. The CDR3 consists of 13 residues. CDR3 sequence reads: CAWSPAGEGVQYF. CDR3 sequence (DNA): TGTGCCTGGAGTCCGGCGGGGGAAGGAGTGCAGTACTTC.

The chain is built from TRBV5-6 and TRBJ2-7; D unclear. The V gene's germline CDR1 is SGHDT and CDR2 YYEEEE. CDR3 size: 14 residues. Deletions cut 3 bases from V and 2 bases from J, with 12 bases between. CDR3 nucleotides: TGTGCCAGCAGCTCTGCAGGTACTACCTACGAGCAGTACTTC. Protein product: CASSSAGTTYEQYF. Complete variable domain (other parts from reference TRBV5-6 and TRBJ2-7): DAGVTQSPTHLIKTRGQQVTLRCSPKSGHDTVSWYQQALGQGPQFIFQYYEEEERQRGNFPDRFSGHQFPNYSSELNVNALLLGDSALYLCASSSAGTTYEQYFGPGTRLTVT.

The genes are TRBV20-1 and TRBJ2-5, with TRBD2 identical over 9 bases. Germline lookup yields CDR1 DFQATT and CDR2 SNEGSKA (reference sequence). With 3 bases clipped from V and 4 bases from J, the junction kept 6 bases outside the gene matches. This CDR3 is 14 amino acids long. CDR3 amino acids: CSASSLAGIETQYF. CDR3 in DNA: TGCAGTGCTAGTAGTCTAGCGGGGATAGAGACCCAGTACTTC.